The 8 T cell receptor beta chains below were found in one sample sequenced in a study of blood T cells in healthy people across ages. PCR was performed a second time for about 7 to 11 cycles using a sample-barcoded 5' primer and a J-beta primer mix. TCRdb reprocessed the 5' RACE reads with MiXCR, giving one entry per CDR3 protein. The sample has about 780,000 distinct CDR3 sequences, approximately 59% seen once. Sample: blood. These receptors all come from a man under 40 in good health.

This clonotype has just a few counts. CDR3 DNA: TGCAGCGTTGCCGGGACAGGCCTCACCGGGGAGCTGTTTTTT. Residues: CSVAGTGLTGELFF. This chain uses TRBV29-1 with TRBJ2-2, with 8 positions matching TRBD1. The trim removed 4 bases at V and 4 bases at J, leaving 5 bases unmatched. The CDR3 totals 14 residues. The germline gives CDR1 SQVTM, CDR2 ANQGSEA.

The J gene is TRBJ2-1, the V gene TRBV7-9; TRBD1 agrees at 12 bases. From germline, CDR1 is SEHNR and CDR2 FQNEAQ (reference sequence). CDR3 size: 16 residues. The V gene end was trimmed by 5 bases and the J gene end by 3 bases; junction bases not matched to a gene: 5. CDR3 protein: CASSVGTGGLYNEQFF. The CDR3 DNA is TGTGCCAGCAGCGTTGGGACAGGGGGCCTCTACAATGAGCAGTTCTTC.

This chain links TRBV9 with TRBJ2-5; 8 bases align to TRBD2. The length of the CDR3 is 15 residues. With V trimmed by 2 bases and J by 9 bases, 12 bases remained unmatched. Germline V gene sequence: CDR1 SGDLS, CDR2 YYNGEE. CDR3 in amino acids: CASSVGAGAKQAQYF. The CDR3 coding sequence is TGTGCCAGCAGCGTTGGAGCGGGGGCCAAGCAGGCCCAGTACTTC.

This clonotype was picked up a small number of times. The V and J genes are TRBV3-1 and TRBJ1-2, with D unclear. V lost 4 bases to trimming and J lost 0 bases, with 9 bases between them. This CDR3 contains 14 residues. Germline-derived CDR1 and CDR2 are LGHDT and YNNKEL (reference sequence). The CDR3 nucleotides are TGTGCCAGCAGCCTAAGCGCAGCTAACTATGGCTACACCTTC. It encodes CASSLSAANYGYTF.

This chain uses TRBV2 with TRBJ1-6; 11 bases line up with TRBD1. This CDR3 is built from 18 residues. J gave up 9 bases and V 3 bases, and 13 bases lay outside the gene matches. CDR1 is SNHLY, CDR2 FYNNEI, per germline. This chain's CDR3 is CASSDFLTGQGVPSPLHF. CDR3 nucleotide sequence: TGTGCCAGCAGTGATTTTTTGACGGGACAGGGGGTCCCTTCACCCCTCCACTTT.

This chain connects TRBV29-1 to TRBJ2-1; D ambiguous. Germline CDR1 is SQVTM and CDR2 is ANQGSEA. The V and J ends lost 6 bases and 6 bases respectively, with 15 bases between them. The CDR3 spans 13 residues. Here the CDR3 reads CSVDPIGGNEQFF. The CDR3 nucleotides are TGCAGCGTAGATCCTATTGGCGGCAATGAGCAGTTCTTC.

The gene calls are TRBV3-1 and TRBJ2-4; weak D call: TRBD2 (6 bases). V lost 0 bases and J lost 6, with 12 bases in between. Germline CDR1 reads LGHDT; CDR2 reads YNNKEL (reference sequence). The CDR3 covers 15 residues. In DNA form, the CDR3 reads TGTGCCAGCAGCCAAGATGGCGGGGAAGGAAACATTCAGTACTTC. As protein: CASSQDGGEGNIQYF.

CDR3 nucleotide sequence: TGCAGTGCTATCAAGGGGCGGCAGGGGGCCGGGATGGCCAAAAACATTCAGTACTTC. Translation gives CSAIKGRQGAGMAKNIQYF. The chain links TRBV20-1 to TRBJ2-4; 8 bases align to TRBD1. This CDR3 region has 19 residues. The V gene end was trimmed by 4 bases and the J gene end by 1 base; junction bases not matched to a gene: 18. The V gene's germline CDR1 is DFQATT and CDR2 SNEGSKA (reference sequence).